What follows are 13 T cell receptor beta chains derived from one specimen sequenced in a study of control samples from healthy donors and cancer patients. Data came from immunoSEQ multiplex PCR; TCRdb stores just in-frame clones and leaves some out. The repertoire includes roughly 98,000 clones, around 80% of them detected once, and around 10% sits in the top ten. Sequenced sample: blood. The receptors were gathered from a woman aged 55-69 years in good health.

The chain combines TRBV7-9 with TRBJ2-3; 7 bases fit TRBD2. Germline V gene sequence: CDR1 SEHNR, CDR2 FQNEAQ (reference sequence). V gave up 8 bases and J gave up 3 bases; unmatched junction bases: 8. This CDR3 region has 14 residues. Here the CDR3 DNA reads TGTGCCAGCTGCGAGTCACTAGCGACAGATACGCAGTATTTT. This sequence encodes CASCESLATDTQYF.

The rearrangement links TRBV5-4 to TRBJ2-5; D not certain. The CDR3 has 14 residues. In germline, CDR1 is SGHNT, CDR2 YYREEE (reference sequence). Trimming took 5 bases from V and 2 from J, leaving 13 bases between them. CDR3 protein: CASSGSSLQETQYF. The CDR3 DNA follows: TGTGCCAGCAGTGGATCGAGCCTTCAAGAGACCCAGTACTTC.

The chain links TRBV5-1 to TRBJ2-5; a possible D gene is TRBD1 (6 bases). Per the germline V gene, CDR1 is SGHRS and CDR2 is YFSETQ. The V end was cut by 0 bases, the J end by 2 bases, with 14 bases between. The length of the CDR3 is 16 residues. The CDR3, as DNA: TGCGCCAGCAGCTTGGGAGGGGGACGGAGTCAAGAGACCCAGTACTTC. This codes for CASSLGGGRSQETQYF.

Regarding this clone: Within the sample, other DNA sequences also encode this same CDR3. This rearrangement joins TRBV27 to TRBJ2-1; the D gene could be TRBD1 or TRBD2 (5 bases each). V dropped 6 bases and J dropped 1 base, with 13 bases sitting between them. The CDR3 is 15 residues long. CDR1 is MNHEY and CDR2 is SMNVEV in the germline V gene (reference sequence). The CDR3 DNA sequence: TGTGCCAGCAGGACTACAAGGGGTTCCTACAATGAGCAGTTCTTC. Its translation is CASRTTRGSYNEQFF.

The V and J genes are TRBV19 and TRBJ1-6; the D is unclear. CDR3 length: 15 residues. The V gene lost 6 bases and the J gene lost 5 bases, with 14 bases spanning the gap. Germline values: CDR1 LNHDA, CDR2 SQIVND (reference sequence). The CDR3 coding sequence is TGTGCCAGTAGCGTCGATCGGTTGAATAATTCACCCCTCCACTTT. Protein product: CASSVDRLNNSPLHF.

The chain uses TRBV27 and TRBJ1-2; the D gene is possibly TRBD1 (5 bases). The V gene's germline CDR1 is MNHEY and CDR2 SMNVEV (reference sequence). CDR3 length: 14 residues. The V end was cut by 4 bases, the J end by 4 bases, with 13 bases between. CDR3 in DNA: TGTGCCAGCAGTTACCAGGCCCAGGGCTATGGCTACACCTTC. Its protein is CASSYQAQGYGYTF.

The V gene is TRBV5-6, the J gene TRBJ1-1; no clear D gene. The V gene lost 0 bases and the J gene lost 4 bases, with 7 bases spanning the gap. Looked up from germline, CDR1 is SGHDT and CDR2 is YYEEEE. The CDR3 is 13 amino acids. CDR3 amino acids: CASSLGAGTEAFF. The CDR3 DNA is TGTGCCAGCAGCTTGGGGGCGGGCACTGAAGCTTTCTTT.

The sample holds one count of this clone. This CDR3 reads CASSLSWGKQPQHF. CDR3 nucleotides: TGTGCCAGCAGTTTATCTTGGGGTAAACAGCCCCAGCATTTT. The chain joins TRBV27 to TRBJ1-5; no clear D. V lost 0 bases and J 7 bases, leaving 10 bases between the germline ends. Germline CDR1 is MNHEY and CDR2 is SMNVEV (reference sequence). The CDR3 runs to 14 residues.

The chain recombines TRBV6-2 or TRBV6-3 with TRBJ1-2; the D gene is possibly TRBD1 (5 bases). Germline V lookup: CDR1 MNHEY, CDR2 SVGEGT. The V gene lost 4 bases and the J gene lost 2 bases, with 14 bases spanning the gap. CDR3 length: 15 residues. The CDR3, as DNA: TGTGCCAGCAGTTTATTTGGGGACGGAAACTATGGCTACACCTTC. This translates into CASSLFGDGNYGYTF.

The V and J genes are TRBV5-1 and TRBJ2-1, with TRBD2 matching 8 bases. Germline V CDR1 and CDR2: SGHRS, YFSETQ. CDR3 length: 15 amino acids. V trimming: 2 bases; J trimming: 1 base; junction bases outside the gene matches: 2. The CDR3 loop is CASSFSGTSYNEQFF. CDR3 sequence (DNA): TGCGCCAGCAGCTTTAGCGGGACGTCCTACAATGAGCAGTTCTTC. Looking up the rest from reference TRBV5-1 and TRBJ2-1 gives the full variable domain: KAGVTQTPRYLIKTRGQQVTLSCSPISGHRSVSWYQQTPGQGLQFLFEYFSETQRNKGNFPGRFSGRQFSNSRSEMNVSTLELGDSALYLCASSFSGTSYNEQFFGPGTRLTVL.

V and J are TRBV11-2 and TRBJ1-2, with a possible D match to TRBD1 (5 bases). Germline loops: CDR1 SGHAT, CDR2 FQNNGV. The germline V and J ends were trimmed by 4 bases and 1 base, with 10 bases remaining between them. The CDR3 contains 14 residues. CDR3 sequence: CASSSQGNNYGYTF. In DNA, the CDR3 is TGTGCCAGCAGCTCCCAGGGAAATAACTATGGCTACACCTTC.

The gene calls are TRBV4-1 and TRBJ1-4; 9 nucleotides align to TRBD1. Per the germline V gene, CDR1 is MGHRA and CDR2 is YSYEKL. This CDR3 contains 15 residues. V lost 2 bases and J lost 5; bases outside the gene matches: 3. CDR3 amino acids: CASSQRTGENEKLFF. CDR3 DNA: TGCGCCAGCAGCCAACGGACAGGGGAAAATGAAAAACTGTTTTTT.

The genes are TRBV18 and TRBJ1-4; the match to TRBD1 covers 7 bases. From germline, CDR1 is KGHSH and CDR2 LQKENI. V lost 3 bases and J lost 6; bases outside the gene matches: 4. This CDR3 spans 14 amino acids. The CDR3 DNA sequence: TGTGCCAGCTCACCCGGGACAGTTGATGAAAAACTGTTTTTT. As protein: CASSPGTVDEKLFF.